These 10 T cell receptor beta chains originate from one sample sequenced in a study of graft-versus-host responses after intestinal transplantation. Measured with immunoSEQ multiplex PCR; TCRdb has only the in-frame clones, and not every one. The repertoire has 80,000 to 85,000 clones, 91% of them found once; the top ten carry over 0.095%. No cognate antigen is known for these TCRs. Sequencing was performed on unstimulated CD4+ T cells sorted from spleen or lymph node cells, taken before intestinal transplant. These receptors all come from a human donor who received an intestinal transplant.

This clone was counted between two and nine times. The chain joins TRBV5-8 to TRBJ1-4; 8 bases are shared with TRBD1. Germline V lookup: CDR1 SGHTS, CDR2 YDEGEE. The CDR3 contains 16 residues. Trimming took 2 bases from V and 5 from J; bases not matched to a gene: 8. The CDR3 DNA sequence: TGTGCCAGCAGCTTACCTCGGGACAGGCGAAATGAAAAACTGTTTTTT. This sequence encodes CASSLPRDRRNEKLFF.

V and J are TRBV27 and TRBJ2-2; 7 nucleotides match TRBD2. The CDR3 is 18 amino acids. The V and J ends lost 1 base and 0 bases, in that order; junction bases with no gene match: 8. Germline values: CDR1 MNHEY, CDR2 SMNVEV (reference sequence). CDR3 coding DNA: TGTGCCAGCAGTTTATGGGGGGGGGTCCCCGCGAACACCGGGGAGCTGTTTTTT. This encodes CASSLWGGVPANTGELFF.

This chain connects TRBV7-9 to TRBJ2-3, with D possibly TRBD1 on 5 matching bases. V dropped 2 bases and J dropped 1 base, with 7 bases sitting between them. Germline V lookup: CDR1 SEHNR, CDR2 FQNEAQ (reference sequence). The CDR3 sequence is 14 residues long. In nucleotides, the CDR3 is TGTGCCAGCAGCTTATTGGGGCGCACAGATACGCAGTATTTT. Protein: CASSLLGRTDTQYF.

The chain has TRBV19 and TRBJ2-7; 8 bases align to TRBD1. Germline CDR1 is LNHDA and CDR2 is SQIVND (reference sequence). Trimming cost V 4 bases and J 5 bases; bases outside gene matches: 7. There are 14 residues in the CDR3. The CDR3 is CASSKRQGQDEQYF. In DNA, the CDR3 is TGTGCCAGTAGTAAACGACAGGGGCAGGACGAGCAGTACTTC.

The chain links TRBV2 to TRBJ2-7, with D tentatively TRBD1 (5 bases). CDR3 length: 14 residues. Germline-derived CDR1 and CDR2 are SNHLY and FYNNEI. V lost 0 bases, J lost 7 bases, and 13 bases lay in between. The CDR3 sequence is CASSEALRRGEQYF. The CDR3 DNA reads TGTGCCAGCAGTGAAGCGCTTCGAAGGGGAGAGCAGTACTTC.

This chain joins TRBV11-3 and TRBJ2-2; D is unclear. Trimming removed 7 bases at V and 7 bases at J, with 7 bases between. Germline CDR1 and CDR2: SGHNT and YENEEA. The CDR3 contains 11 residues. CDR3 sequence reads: CASTTGGELFF. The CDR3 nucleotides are TGTGCCAGCACCACCGGCGGGGAGCTGTTTTTT.

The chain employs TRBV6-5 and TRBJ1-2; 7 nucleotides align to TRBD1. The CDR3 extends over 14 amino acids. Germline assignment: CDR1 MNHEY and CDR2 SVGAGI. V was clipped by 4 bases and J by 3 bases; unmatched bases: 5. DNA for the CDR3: TGTGCCAGCAGTTCGCCCGACAGGGACTATGGCTACACCTTC. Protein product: CASSSPDRDYGYTF.

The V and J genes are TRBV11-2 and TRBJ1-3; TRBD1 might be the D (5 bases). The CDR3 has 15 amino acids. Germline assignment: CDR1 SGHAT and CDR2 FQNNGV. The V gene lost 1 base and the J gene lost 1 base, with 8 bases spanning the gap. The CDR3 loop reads CASSLGGVSGNTIYF. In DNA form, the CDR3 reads TGTGCCAGCAGCTTAGGGGGGGTATCTGGAAACACCATATATTTT.

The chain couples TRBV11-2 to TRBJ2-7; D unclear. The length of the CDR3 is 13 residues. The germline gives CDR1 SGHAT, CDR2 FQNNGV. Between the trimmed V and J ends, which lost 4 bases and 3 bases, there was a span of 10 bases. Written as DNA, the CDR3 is TGTGCCAGCAGCTATAGCAATTTCTACGAGCAGTACTTC. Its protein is CASSYSNFYEQYF. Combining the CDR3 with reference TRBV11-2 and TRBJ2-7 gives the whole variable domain EAGVAQSPRYKIIEKRQSVAFWCNPISGHATLYWYQQILGQGPKLLIQFQNNGVVDDSQLPKDRFSAERLKGVDSTLKIQPAKLEDSAVYLCASSYSNFYEQYFGPGTRLTVT.

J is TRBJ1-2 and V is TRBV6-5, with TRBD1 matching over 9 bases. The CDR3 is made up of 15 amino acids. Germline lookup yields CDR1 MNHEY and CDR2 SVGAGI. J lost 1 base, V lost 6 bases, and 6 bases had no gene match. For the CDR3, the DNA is TGTGCCAGCAGCCGGGACAGGGATTATAACTATGGCTACACCTTC. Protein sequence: CASSRDRDYNYGYTF.